The rows below give T cell receptor beta chains drawn from one sample of a study of cytomegalovirus exposure and HLA in healthy donors. Measured with immunoSEQ multiplex PCR; TCRdb has only the in-frame clones, and not every one. Among 95,000 to 100,000 clones, 65% to 80% were seen once, and the ten largest hold approximately 2%. The specimen sequenced was PBMCs. The origin of the receptors is a woman between 35 and 50 years old in good health and CMV-seronegative. Each CDR3 is given with its conserved first and last residue. Fields, in order: V gene, CDR3 protein.

v_gene: TRBV6-1; CDR3aa: CASSETDSGANVLTF
v_gene: TRBV11-2; CDR3aa: CASSLDRIRGYNEQFF
v_gene: TRBV4-1; CDR3aa: CASSQEVGGGSLLGIQYF
v_gene: TRBV29-1; CDR3aa: CSVVGVEAFF
v_gene: TRBV4-2; CDR3aa: CASSQLELIYNEQFF
v_gene: TRBV9; CDR3aa: CASSVEAGEFGDTQYF
v_gene: TRBV19; CDR3aa: CASSITGGGTEAFF
v_gene: TRBV28; CDR3aa: CASSDSGVAYEQYF
v_gene: TRBV9; CDR3aa: CASSPRLAGSGGNEQFF
v_gene: TRBV9; CDR3aa: CASSGTGFPYEQYF
v_gene: TRBV5-1; CDR3aa: CASSLERGGHEQYF
v_gene: TRBV11-2; CDR3aa: CASSLDRMTVNEKLFF
v_gene: TRBV5-1; CDR3aa: CASSLATGTHSGANVLTF
v_gene: TRBV7-3; CDR3aa: CASSLSGTGPYEQYF
v_gene: TRBV9; CDR3aa: CASSSRDRTNTEAFF
v_gene: TRBV7-9; CDR3aa: CASSPPGADLSSYNSPLHF
v_gene: TRBV5-8; CDR3aa: CASSLHIYEQYF
v_gene: TRBV7-2; CDR3aa: CASSLEAGGAYEQYF
v_gene: TRBV27; CDR3aa: CASSYDRGSAYTF
v_gene: TRBV9; CDR3aa: CASSVTLGSYEQYF
v_gene: TRBV7-3; CDR3aa: CCCRAYTGNEQFF
v_gene: TRBV25-1; CDR3aa: CASSEYGGTGGRETQYF
v_gene: TRBV10-3; CDR3aa: CAISESGTSGLQETQYF
v_gene: TRBV27; CDR3aa: CASSFTGIPYEQYF
v_gene: TRBV6-1; CDR3aa: CASSESGDNQPQHF
v_gene: TRBV4-2; CDR3aa: CASSLVGQVNTEAFF
v_gene: TRBV11-3; CDR3aa: CASRNNRGCCGNQPQHF
v_gene: TRBV28; CDR3aa: CASTMAGVEQYF